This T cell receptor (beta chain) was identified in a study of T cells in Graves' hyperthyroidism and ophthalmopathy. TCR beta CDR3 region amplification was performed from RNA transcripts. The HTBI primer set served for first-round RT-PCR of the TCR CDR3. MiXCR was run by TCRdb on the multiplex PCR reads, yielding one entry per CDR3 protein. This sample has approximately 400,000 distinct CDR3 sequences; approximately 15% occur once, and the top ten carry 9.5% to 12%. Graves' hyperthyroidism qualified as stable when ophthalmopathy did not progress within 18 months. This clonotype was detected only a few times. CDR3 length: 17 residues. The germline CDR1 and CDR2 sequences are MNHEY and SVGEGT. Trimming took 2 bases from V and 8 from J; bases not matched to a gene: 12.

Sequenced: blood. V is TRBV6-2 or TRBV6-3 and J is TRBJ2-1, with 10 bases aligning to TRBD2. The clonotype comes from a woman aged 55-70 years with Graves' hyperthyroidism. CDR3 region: CASSYGGAGGGRDEQFF. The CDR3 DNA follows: TGTGCCAGCAGTTACGGGGGAGCGGGAGGGGGACGGGATGAGCAGTTCTTC.